The following is a T cell receptor (beta chain) sequence with its context. No cognate antigen has been identified for it. Nothing much larger sits one base from this clone, and base qualities are not available. Deletion took 0 bases off V and 5 bases off J, with a span of 14 bases between the germline ends. CDR1 and CDR2 (SGHRS, YFSETQ) derive from the germline V gene. Counted from cysteine to phenylalanine, this CDR3 has 15 amino acids. Just CDR3 DNA is preserved here, 45 bases in frame from base 1. The treatment or condition label, as the study defines it: live attenuated yellow fever vaccine strain. PBMCs were isolated from peripheral blood using a standard Ficoll-Paque protocol. Dynabeads CD4 and CD8 positive selection kits were used to isolate the CD4 and CD8 T-cell fractions. RNA was extracted with TriZol from bulk PBMCs, CD4 and CD8 fractions, and dextramer-positive and dextramer-negative fractions.

This sample was taken from a study of T cells after yellow fever vaccination (dated by TCRdb to between 2018 and 2020). Regarding the research as a whole: The SMART-Seq v4 Ultra Low Input RNA kit was used to prepare libraries from fractions with low cell numbers. To follow T-cell clones before and after both primary and booster YFV17D yellow fever vaccination, bulk TCR alpha and beta repertoires underwent longitudinal sequencing. Two healthy male donors, one aged 18 to 30 and one aged 30 to 39 years, made up the cohort. Blood was drawn at multiple timepoints before and after primary and secondary immunization, with bulk PBMC replicates and cell subsets isolated.

Summary of the overall study and its limitations: A small fraction of clonotypes showed up in both the CD4 and CD8 compartments, probably as a result of convergent recombination. Because abundant contaminating clonotypes from the bulk population could be contained in FACS-sorted repertoires, computational filtering was required. The study included only a couple of donors, which limits how far the findings can be generalized. The secondary T-cell response was weaker than the primary response but faster, peaking on day 5 instead of day 15. Most clones expanded after primary vaccination (about 96% of CD4 and 88% of CD8) were re-detected after the booster, suggesting that broad memory maintenance occurred.

Synthesis of TCR cDNA relied on 5'RACE template switching, a step that introduced a universal primer site along with unique molecular identifiers. Priming for cDNA synthesis came from both the TCR alpha and TCR beta constant segments. Two PCR steps were used to amplify libraries, with sample barcodes and sequencing adapters being added in the second step. Libraries were sequenced on Illumina HiSeq 2500 (2x100 bp) or NovaSeq (2x150 bp). Per the original workflow: Reads were demultiplexed and collapsed into UMI consensus sequences with MIGEC, and V(D)J alignment was performed with MiXCR. Using edgeR on replicate PBMC samples, clonotypes were called vaccine-responding if FDR was below 0.01 and the log2 fold change was above 5 up to day 15. Each bulk clonotype received a CD4 or CD8 identity based on whether the sequenced CD4 or CD8 repertoire contained that clonotype at higher abundance. TCRdb ran its own pipeline on the public reads, namely fastp trimming at Q25 and MiXCR clone calling, and kept in-frame beta chains. Duplicate CDR3 protein sequences are folded into a single record with the most common DNA and genes. TCRdb's processing, not the study's, gives the V and J calls here. The sample data list about 150,000 distinct CDR3 sequences, and approximately 6.2% of these were observed just once. Roughly 3% of the sample is held by the ten biggest clonotypes.

Recombination joined TRBV5-1 with TRBJ2-5, with the D call perhaps TRBD1 or TRBD2, as 6 bases match in each case. Here the sequenced sample was CD4+ T cells sorted from PBMCs, taken on the day of the first yellow fever vaccination. The sequence derives from a man aged 18 to 30 who received the YFV17D yellow fever vaccine. The sequenced DNA is TGCGCCAGCAGCTTGGAAACGGGGGCTGGGGAGACCCAGTACTTC. It translates to CASSLETGAGETQYF.